The 28 T cell receptor beta chains presented below share a single source sample, sequenced in a study of T cell repertoires in cytomegalovirus infection. TCRdb reprocessed the reads with MiXCR, giving one entry per CDR3 protein. This sample carries fewer than 550,000 distinct CDR3 sequences, around 32% of them seen once, and the ten largest clones take roughly 13%. Sequenced: PBMCs. The receptors here all came from a human donor in good health (CMV status not recorded). Some clones in this sample may be carry-over from other donors' samples.

This clonotype was seen only a few times. The gene calls are TRBV6-5 and TRBJ1-1; no clear D gene. The CDR3 spans 16 residues. The germline V gene encodes CDR1 MNHEY and CDR2 SVGAGI. Trimming removed 0 bases from V and 3 bases from J, with 14 bases in between. CDR3 nucleotide sequence: TGTGCCAGCAGTTACTCGAATAACCTGTTGGACACTGAAGCTTTCTTT. Its translation: CASSYSNNLLDTEAFF.

This clonotype was recorded at least ten times. The chain employs TRBV7-9 and TRBJ2-3, with TRBD2 matching over 10 bases. This CDR3 comprises 17 residues. The V segment lost 3 bases and the J segment 1 base; nucleotides outside the gene matches: 7. Looked up from germline, CDR1 is SEHNR and CDR2 is FQNEAQ (reference sequence). The CDR3 reads CASSFSGGLSGTDTQYF. The CDR3 DNA reads TGTGCCAGCAGCTTTAGCGGGGGGCTTTCGGGCACAGATACGCAGTATTTT. Based on the CDR3 plus reference TRBV7-9 and TRBJ2-3, the full variable domain is DTGVSQNPRHKITKRGQNVTFRCDPISEHNRLYWYRQTLGQGPEFLTYFQNEAQLEKSRLLSDRFSAERPKGSFSTLEIQRTEQGDSAMYLCASSFSGGLSGTDTQYFGPGTRLTVL.

The chain employs TRBV7-9 and TRBJ1-2; 8 nucleotides agree with TRBD1. This CDR3 is 14 amino acids long. CDR1 SEHNR and CDR2 FQNEAQ come from the germline V gene (reference sequence). Trimming at V came to 4 bases and at J to 4 bases, leaving 5 bases not matched to a gene. The CDR3 sequence: CASSSGGQAYGYTF. The DNA for the CDR3 is TGTGCCAGCAGCTCGGGGGGACAGGCCTATGGCTACACCTTC.

This clonotype was detected once. V and J are TRBV11-2 and TRBJ2-7; perhaps TRBD2 as D (6 bases). Germline assignment: CDR1 SGHAT and CDR2 FQNNGV. Deletions cut 4 bases from V and 6 bases from J, with 13 bases between. The CDR3 loop spans 13 amino acids. The DNA for the CDR3 is TGTGCCAGCAGCTCGGGCCGGGGAGGCGAGCAGTACTTC. Translation: CASSSGRGGEQYF.

V and J are TRBV20-1 and TRBJ2-5, with TRBD2 matching over 9 bases. Germline assignment: CDR1 DFQATT and CDR2 SNEGSKA (reference sequence). The ends lost 5 bases at V and 2 bases at J; junction bases unmatched: 21. This CDR3 has 19 residues. The CDR3 spells CSARPRFGLGRGGQETQYF. Here the CDR3 DNA reads TGCAGTGCTCGGCCTAGATTTGGGTTAGGGCGGGGGGGACAAGAGACCCAGTACTTC.

Notes on this clonotype: This may come from a read error, since a much larger clone is one base off. The chain couples TRBV7-2 to TRBJ1-5; D gene uncertain. The germline V gene encodes CDR1 SGHTA and CDR2 FQGNSA. The CDR3 totals 15 residues. The CDR3 bases are TGTGCCAGCAGCTTTGCAGGTGTGGGCAATCAGCCCAAGCATTTT. Translation gives CASSFAGVGNQPKHF.

The chain carries TRBV7-2 and TRBJ2-5; 8 bases map to TRBD2. The V gene end was trimmed by 3 bases and the J gene end by 0 bases; junction bases not matched to a gene: 3. This CDR3 has 15 amino acids. Germline values: CDR1 SGHTA, CDR2 FQGNSA. The CDR3 reads CASSFTGGYQETQYF. The DNA for the CDR3 is TGTGCCAGCAGCTTTACGGGGGGGTACCAAGAGACCCAGTACTTC.

This clonotype came up a few times. The V gene is TRBV10-1, the J gene TRBJ2-2, with 13 bases matching TRBD2. Trimming took 6 bases from V and 5 from J; bases not matched to a gene: 3. This CDR3 is built from 15 residues. CDR1 is WNHNN, CDR2 SYGVQD, per germline (reference sequence). CDR3 protein: CASSKGLAGTGELFF. The CDR3, as DNA: TGCGCCAGCAGCAAGGGACTAGCGGGGACCGGGGAGCTGTTTTTT.

This clonotype was found a few times. This sequence joins TRBV5-1 and TRBJ1-3; D remains unclear. CDR1 and CDR2 from the germline V gene are SGHRS and YFSETQ. The CDR3 runs 15 residues. V lost 0 bases and J lost 2, with 9 bases in between. The CDR3 sequence is CASSLGGKTGNTIYF. CDR3 DNA sequence: TGCGCCAGCAGCTTGGGCGGGAAGACTGGAAACACCATATATTTT.

Details on this clonotype: A read error is possible here, since a much larger clone lies one base away. The chain couples TRBV7-8 to TRBJ1-1, with 9 bases matching TRBD1. CDR1 is SGHVS, CDR2 FQNEAQ, per germline. The junction had 13 bases not matched to a gene; V was cut back by 3 bases and J by 5 bases. CDR3 length: 17 amino acids. The DNA for the CDR3 is TGTGCCAGCAGCTTTCCGGGACAGGGTTCGAGATGGACTGAAGCTTTCTTT. It codes for CASSFPGQGSRWTEAFF.

This chain joins TRBV19 and TRBJ1-1, with 7 nucleotides matching TRBD1. Unmatched junction bases numbered 12, after V lost 5 bases and J lost 6 bases. Germline CDR1 is LNHDA and CDR2 is SQIVND (reference sequence). The CDR3 sequence is 15 residues long. The CDR3 DNA reads TGTGCCAGTAGTGCTTCGACAGGGTCTCACGCTGAAGCTTTCTTT. It specifies CASSASTGSHAEAFF.

This clonotype was seen a handful of times. The rearrangement joins TRBV11-2 to TRBJ2-4, with a tentative D call TRBD2 (5 bases). This CDR3 region has 16 residues. Trimming took 3 bases from V and 0 from J, leaving 12 bases between them. CDR1 and CDR2 from the germline V gene are SGHAT and FQNNGV. The CDR3 sequence is CASSFRLAQAKNIQYF. DNA for the CDR3: TGTGCCAGCAGCTTTCGTCTAGCCCAAGCCAAAAACATTCAGTACTTC.

The rearrangement links TRBV28 to TRBJ2-5, with 10 bases matching TRBD2. V lost 4 bases and J lost 3; bases outside the gene matches: 5. This CDR3 has 15 amino acids. Per the germline V gene, CDR1 is MDHEN and CDR2 is SYDVKM. CDR3: CASSYTSGTKETQYF. CDR3 coding DNA: TGTGCCAGCAGTTACACTAGCGGGACGAAAGAGACCCAGTACTTC.

This chain connects TRBV6-2 or TRBV6-3 to TRBJ1-3; D is unclear. Trimming took off 5 bases at V and 3 bases at J, with 20 bases between the two ends. Germline CDR1 reads MNHEY; CDR2 reads SVGEGT. The CDR3 length is 17 residues. In DNA, the CDR3 is TGTGCCAGCAGTCCACACTCCGGGCCAGGAGATGGAAACACCATATATTTT. This translates into CASSPHSGPGDGNTIYF.

This clonotype has only a few counts. The V and J genes are TRBV19 and TRBJ2-2, with D uncertain. Germline-derived CDR1 and CDR2 are LNHDA and SQIVND (reference sequence). The CDR3 totals 17 residues. Trimming removed 3 bases from V and 4 bases from J, with 18 bases in between. The CDR3 loop reads CASSITHSRGSTGELFF. DNA of the CDR3: TGTGCCAGTAGTATCACTCACTCTCGAGGCAGCACCGGGGAGCTGTTTTTT.

The sample holds a few counts of this clonotype. The V call is TRBV24-1, the J call TRBJ2-1; D is perhaps TRBD1 or TRBD2 (6 bases each). Germline V gene sequence: CDR1 KGHDR, CDR2 SFDVKD. The length of the CDR3 is 15 residues. The V end was cut by 9 bases, the J end by 3 bases, with 17 bases between. In DNA, the CDR3 is TGTGCCACCGGGGGGCAGGGATCGTTCTACAATGAGCAGTTCTTC. This codes for CATGGQGSFYNEQFF.

V and J are TRBV12-3 or TRBV12-4 and TRBJ2-1; 8 bases fit TRBD2. The CDR3 covers 16 residues. J lost 7 bases, V lost 3 bases, and 11 bases had no gene match. The CDR3 reads CASSLSTGGAGNEQFF. The CDR3, as DNA: TGTGCCAGCAGTTTGTCTACGGGGGGGGCCGGGAATGAGCAGTTCTTC.

The chain carries TRBV6-1 and TRBJ1-4; possible D gene TRBD1, 6 bases. The CDR3 runs to 12 residues. The germline V gene encodes CDR1 MNHNS and CDR2 SASEGT. The V and J ends lost 8 bases and 7 bases respectively, with 11 bases between them. CDR3 sequence: CASYVQGEKLFF. DNA for the CDR3: TGTGCCAGCTATGTACAGGGTGAAAAACTGTTTTTT.

The chain's CDR3 is CASTPGGTGWYEQYF. In nucleotides, the CDR3 is TGTGCCAGCACTCCTGGCGGGACAGGGTGGTACGAGCAGTACTTC. The gene calls are TRBV6-6 and TRBJ2-7; 9 nucleotides align to TRBD1. The J segment lost 4 bases and the V segment lost 7 bases, leaving 11 bases of the junction unmatched. The CDR3 spans 15 residues. In germline, CDR1 is MNHNY, CDR2 SVGAGI (reference sequence).

The chain carries TRBV20-1 and TRBJ1-1; the D gene is possibly TRBD1 (5 bases). Trimming pared 6 bases from V and 1 base from J, leaving 15 bases between. The germline V gene has CDR1 DFQATT and CDR2 SNEGSKA (reference sequence). The CDR3 is made up of 14 amino acids. The DNA of the CDR3 is TGCAGTGCCTTCTCCCCGGGACGGAACACTGAAGCTTTCTTT. This codes for CSAFSPGRNTEAFF.

To note about this clonotype: With a much larger clone just one base away, this may be a read error. The rearrangement joins TRBV6-2 or TRBV6-3 to TRBJ2-7, with TRBD1 matching 9 bases. V lost 4 bases to trimming and J lost 0 bases; unmatched junction nucleotides: 7. Germline values: CDR1 MNHEY, CDR2 SVGEGT. The CDR3 has 16 residues. CDR3 nucleotide sequence: TGTGCCAGCAGTTCCCCGACAGGGGGGCCCTCCTACGAGCAGTACTTC. This translates into CASSSPTGGPSYEQYF.

The gene calls are TRBV7-8 and TRBJ1-5; D gene uncertain. CDR3 size: 12 residues. Germline CDR1 is SGHVS and CDR2 is FQNEAQ. V was shortened by 3 bases and J by 14 bases, with 14 bases between the two germline ends. The CDR3 here is CASSFGPETKHF. CDR3 in DNA: TGTGCCAGCAGCTTCGGACCGGAGACCAAGCATTTT.

The chain has TRBV6-4 and TRBJ1-6; D is unresolved. The CDR3 is 14 amino acids. The V and J ends lost 2 bases and 9 bases respectively, with 11 bases between them. From germline, CDR1 is MRHNA and CDR2 SNTAGT. Written as DNA, the CDR3 is TGTGCCAGCAGTGACGAAGGGTGGGGTTCACCCCTCCACTTT. The encoded protein is CASSDEGWGSPLHF.

V gene TRBV14 combines with J gene TRBJ1-5; D unresolved. Trimming took off 0 bases at V and 0 bases at J, with 12 bases between the two ends. There are 17 residues in the CDR3. CDR1 is SGHDN and CDR2 is FVKESK in the germline V gene. CDR3 loop: CASSQEEWADSNQPQHF. The CDR3 coding sequence is TGTGCCAGCAGCCAAGAGGAATGGGCAGATAGCAATCAGCCCCAGCATTTT.

V is TRBV6-6 and J is TRBJ2-7, with D unresolved. Looked up from germline, CDR1 is MNHNY and CDR2 is SVGAGI (reference sequence). The ends were cut back, 0 bases at V and 2 bases at J, with 14 bases in the middle. This CDR3 is 16 amino acids long. The CDR3 region is CASSYSVLETTYEQYF. Written as DNA, the CDR3 is TGTGCCAGCAGTTACTCGGTTCTAGAAACAACCTACGAGCAGTACTTC.

About this clonotype itself: One junction end does not reproduce the germline sequence, and a read error may be involved. The V gene is TRBV7-9, the J gene TRBJ1-2, with D unresolved. This CDR3 spans 14 amino acids. Looked up from germline, CDR1 is SEHNR and CDR2 is FQNEAQ (reference sequence). This CDR3 is CASGVGVVNYGYNF. DNA of the CDR3: TGTGCCAGCGGGGTTGGGGTAGTGAACTATGGCTACAACTTC.

This clonotype came up a few times. The chain combines TRBV6-6 with TRBJ2-1; a possible D gene is TRBD2 (6 bases). Per the germline V gene, CDR1 is MNHNY and CDR2 is SVGAGI (reference sequence). The CDR3 totals 16 residues. Trimming took off 7 bases at V and 0 bases at J, with 16 bases between the two ends. The CDR3 is CASTLGGSRSYNEQFF. CDR3 DNA: TGTGCCAGCACCCTCGGGGGTAGTCGCTCCTACAATGAGCAGTTCTTC.

This clonotype was observed a handful of times. The chain joins TRBV19 to TRBJ2-7; 7 bases match TRBD1. Germline V lookup: CDR1 LNHDA, CDR2 SQIVND (reference sequence). The CDR3 has 13 amino acids. V lost 4 bases, J lost 3 bases, and 3 bases stayed unmatched. Here the CDR3 reads CASSRGQVYEQYF. The CDR3 coding sequence is TGTGCCAGTAGTAGAGGACAGGTCTACGAGCAGTACTTC.